This TCR beta chain was sequenced during a study of cytomegalovirus exposure and HLA in healthy donors. Study results and caveats: Further analysis was carried out later, and it showed several of the most significant clusters appearing linked to common viral pathogens. Most TCR beta V segments were productive about 87% or about 30% of the time in an earlier analysis.

Per germline, CDR1 MGHRA and CDR2 YSYEKL. Trimming removed 1 base from V and 4 bases from J, with 14 bases in between. This CDR3 is built from 16 residues. Use of 60 Vbeta and 13 Jbeta primers characterized the PCR. Some clones are missing from TCRdb's copy, which holds only in-frame ones; the method was immunoSEQ multiplex PCR. The sample has tens of thousands of clones; 80% to 90% are singletons. Notes on this clone: Its antigen remains unknown.

This TCR was recovered from a man aged 25 to 40 in good health and CMV-seropositive. The gene calls are TRBV4-1 and TRBJ2-1; weak D call: TRBD2 (5 bases). Sequences were obtained from PBMCs. CDR3 region: CASSQAQPREYNEQFF. The CDR3 DNA reads TGCGCCAGCAGCCAAGCCCAGCCTAGGGAGTACAATGAGCAGTTCTTC.